This T cell receptor beta chain was retrieved from a study of T cell responses to AZD1222 COVID-19 vaccine. In germline, CDR1 is SGHDT, CDR2 YYEEEE. The V end was cut by 2 bases, the J end by 5 bases, with 10 bases between. CDR3 length: 14 residues. The table came from immunoSEQ multiplex PCR; TCRdb's copy has only in-frame clones and leaves some out. There are 86,000 or so clones in the sample; more than 90% occur only once, and about 3% lies in the top ten. The input for sequencing was peripheral blood, taken on day 0 of AZD1222 vaccination. The V and J genes are TRBV5-6 and TRBJ2-2; possibly TRBD1 or TRBD2 for D (6 bases each). The clonotype originates from an adult in good health. CDR3 sequence (DNA): TGTGCCAGCAGCTTCGAAGGGGGGACCGGGGAGCTGTTTTTT. Translated, it gives CASSFEGGTGELFF.